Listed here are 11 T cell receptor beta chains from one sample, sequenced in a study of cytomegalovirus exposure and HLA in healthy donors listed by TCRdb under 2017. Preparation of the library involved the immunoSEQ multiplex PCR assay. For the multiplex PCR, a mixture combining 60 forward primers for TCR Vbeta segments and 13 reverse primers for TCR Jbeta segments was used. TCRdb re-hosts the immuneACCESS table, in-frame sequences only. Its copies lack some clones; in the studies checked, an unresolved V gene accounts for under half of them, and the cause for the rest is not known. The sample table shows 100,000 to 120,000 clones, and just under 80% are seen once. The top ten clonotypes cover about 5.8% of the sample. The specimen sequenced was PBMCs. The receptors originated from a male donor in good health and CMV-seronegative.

The CDR3 loop is CASARGGGNTEAFF. The CDR3 nucleotides are TGTGCCAGCGCCCGAGGGGGGGGGAACACTGAAGCTTTCTTT. The rearrangement links TRBV2 to TRBJ1-1; weak D call: TRBD1 (6 bases). The CDR3 runs to 14 residues. Germline V CDR1 and CDR2: SNHLY, FYNNEI. Trimming removed 8 bases from V and 1 base from J, with 14 bases in between.

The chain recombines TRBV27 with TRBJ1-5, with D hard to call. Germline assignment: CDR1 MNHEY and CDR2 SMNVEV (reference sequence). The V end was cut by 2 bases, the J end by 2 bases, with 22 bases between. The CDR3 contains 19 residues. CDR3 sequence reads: CASSLPWRERGGGNQPQHF. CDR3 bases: TGTGCCAGCAGTTTACCCTGGCGGGAACGGGGAGGCGGCAATCAGCCCCAGCATTTT.

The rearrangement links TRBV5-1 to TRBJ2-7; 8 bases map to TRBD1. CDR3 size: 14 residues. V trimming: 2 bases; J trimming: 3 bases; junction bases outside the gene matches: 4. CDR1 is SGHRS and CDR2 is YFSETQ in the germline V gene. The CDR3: CASSLGQGNYEQYF. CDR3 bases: TGCGCCAGCAGCTTAGGACAGGGTAACTACGAGCAGTACTTC.

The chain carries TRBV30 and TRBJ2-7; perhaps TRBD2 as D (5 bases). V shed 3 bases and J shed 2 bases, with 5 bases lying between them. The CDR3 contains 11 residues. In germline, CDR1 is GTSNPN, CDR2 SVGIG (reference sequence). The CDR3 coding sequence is TGTGCCTGGAGCGGGGCCTACGAGCAGTACTTC. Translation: CAWSGAYEQYF.

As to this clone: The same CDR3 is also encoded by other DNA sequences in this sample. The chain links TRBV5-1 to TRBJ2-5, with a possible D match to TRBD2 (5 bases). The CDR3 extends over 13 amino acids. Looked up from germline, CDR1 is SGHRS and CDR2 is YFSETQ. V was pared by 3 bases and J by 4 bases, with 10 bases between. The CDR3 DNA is TGCGCCAGCAGCTCCGGCGGAGGAGAGACCCAGTACTTC. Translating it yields CASSSGGGETQYF.

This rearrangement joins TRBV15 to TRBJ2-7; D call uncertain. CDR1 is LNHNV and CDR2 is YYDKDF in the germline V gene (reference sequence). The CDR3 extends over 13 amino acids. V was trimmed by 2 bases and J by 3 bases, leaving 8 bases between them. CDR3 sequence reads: CATSRQARYEQYF. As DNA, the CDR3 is TGTGCCACCAGCAGACAGGCCCGCTACGAGCAGTACTTC.

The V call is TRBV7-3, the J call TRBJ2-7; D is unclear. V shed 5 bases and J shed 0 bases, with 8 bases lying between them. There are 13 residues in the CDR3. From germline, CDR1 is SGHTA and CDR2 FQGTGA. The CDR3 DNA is TGTGCCAGCAGCGAGGCCACCTCCTACGAGCAGTACTTC. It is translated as CASSEATSYEQYF.

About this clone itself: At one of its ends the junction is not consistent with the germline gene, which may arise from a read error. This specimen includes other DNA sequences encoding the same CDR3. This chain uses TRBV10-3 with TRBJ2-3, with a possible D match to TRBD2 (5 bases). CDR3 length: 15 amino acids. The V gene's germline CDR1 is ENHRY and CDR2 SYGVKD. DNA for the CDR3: TGTGCCATTTATCCCGGGGAGCCCGAGGCAGATACGCAGTACTTT. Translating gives CAIYPGEPEADTQYF.

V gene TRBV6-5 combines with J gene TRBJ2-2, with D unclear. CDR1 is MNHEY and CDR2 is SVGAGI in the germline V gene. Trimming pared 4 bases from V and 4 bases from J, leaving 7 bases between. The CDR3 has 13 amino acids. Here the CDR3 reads CASSSLSTGELFF. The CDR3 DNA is TGTGCCAGCAGTTCCCTTAGCACCGGGGAGCTGTTTTTT.

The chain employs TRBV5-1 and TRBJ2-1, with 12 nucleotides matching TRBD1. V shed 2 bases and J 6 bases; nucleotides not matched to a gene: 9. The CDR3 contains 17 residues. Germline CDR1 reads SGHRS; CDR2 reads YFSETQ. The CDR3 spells CASSFGTGGSVVNEQFF. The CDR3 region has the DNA TGCGCCAGCAGCTTCGGGACAGGGGGCTCAGTAGTCAATGAGCAGTTCTTC.

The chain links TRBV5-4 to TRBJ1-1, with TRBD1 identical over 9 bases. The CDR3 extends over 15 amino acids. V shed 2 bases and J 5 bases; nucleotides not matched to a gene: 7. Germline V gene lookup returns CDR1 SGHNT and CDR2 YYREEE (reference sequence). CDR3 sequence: CASSLQGAPRTEAFF. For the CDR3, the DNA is TGTGCCAGCAGCTTACAGGGGGCGCCCCGGACTGAAGCTTTCTTT.